What follows are 22 T cell receptor beta chains derived from one specimen sequenced in a study of tissue T cells after allogeneic stem cell transplantation. Time point reported: mouse harvest day 14 after allogeneic transplant. The graft held 10^6 splenic CD5+ T cells and 10^7 T-cell-depleted bone marrow cells. Clones were sequenced by immunoSEQ multiplex PCR, and TCRdb holds only the in-frame ones, with some missing. Of around 8,000 clones in the sample, roughly a third were seen once. The material sequenced was skin. The receptor set was obtained from a female BALB/c mouse given C57BL/6 T cells with graft-versus-host disease after an allogeneic hematopoietic cell transplant.

Turning to this clone: Any gene name here is a mouse gene name. The read ends 1 residue early relative to the CDR3; the germline J gene fills the gap. V gene TRBV13-2 combines with J gene TRBJ2-7; no clear D gene. The V end was cut by 0 bases, the J end by 4 bases, with 5 bases between. This CDR3 spans 12 amino acids. Germline V lookup: CDR1 NNHNN, CDR2 SYGAGS (reference sequence). The covered CDR3 bases are TGTGCCAGCGGTGATGTTGGGTATGAACAGTAC. Protein product: CASGDVGYEQY. In full, the CDR3 reads CASGDVGYEQYF.

Comment on this clone: Gene names denote mouse genes. The read terminates 1 residue before the CDR3 end, so the remaining end is supplied by the germline J gene. The genes are TRBV12-1 and TRBJ2-7; 12 bases are a match to TRBD2. The CDR3 length is 16 residues. V shed 4 bases, J shed 0 bases, and the junction held 6 bases outside the gene matches. The V gene's germline CDR1 is SGHSN and CDR2 HYEKVE. The CDR3 here is CASSRTGGGSSYEQYF. The CDR3 DNA, read in part, is TGTGCCAGCTCCCGGACTGGGGGGGGGAGCTCCTATGAACAGTAC.

Points on this clone: The germline and genes are mouse ones. From the germline J gene comes the end of the CDR3, since the read stops 1 residue before it. This sequence joins TRBV30 and TRBJ2-4; 14 bases fit TRBD2. CDR1 is SQVVS, CDR2 ANEGSEA, per germline. Germline trimming cut 0 bases from V and 3 bases from J; bases unmatched to any gene: 2. The CDR3 is made up of 16 amino acids. The CDR3 reads CSSRDRDWGGQNTLYF. CDR3 bases read: TGTAGTTCTAGAGATCGGGACTGGGGGGGCCAAAACACCTTGTAC.

A word on this clone: Mouse germline and gene names are used. Read data end 1 residue before the CDR3 end; the end is taken from the germline J gene. The chain joins TRBV26 to TRBJ2-2; TRBD1 matches at 8 bases. Germline V CDR1 and CDR2: KGHPV, FQNQEV (reference sequence). The CDR3 spans 15 residues. With 2 bases clipped from V and 4 bases from J, the junction kept 3 bases outside the gene matches. The covered CDR3 bases are TGTGCCAGCAGTCTGCCACAGGGGGGCACCGGGCAGCTCTAC. This translates into CASSLPQGGTGQLY. The full CDR3 protein reads CASSLPQGGTGQLYF.

For this clone: Mouse germline and gene names are used. The CDR3 is cut off 1 residue early in the read; its end comes from the germline J gene. The chain has TRBV31 and TRBJ2-7; 10 nucleotides match TRBD2. The CDR3 sequence is 14 residues long. V dropped 0 bases and J dropped 2; count of bases not matched to a gene: 1. Germline V lookup: CDR1 GKSSPN, CDR2 SITVG. The sequenced part of the CDR3 DNA is TGTGCCTGGAGTCTCGGGACTGGGGCCTATGAACAGTAC. Protein sequence: CAWSLGTGAYEQY. The complete CDR3 sequence is CAWSLGTGAYEQYF.

In regard to this clone: The listed genes are named as in mouse. The read terminates 1 residue before the CDR3 end, so the remaining end is supplied by the germline J gene. This chain joins TRBV13-2 and TRBJ2-4; D is possibly TRBD2 (7 bases). The CDR3 is 14 amino acids. Germline CDR1 is NNHNN and CDR2 is SYGAGS (reference sequence). Between the trimmed V and J ends, which lost 2 bases and 4 bases, there was a span of 11 bases. The CDR3 DNA, read in part, is TGTGCCAGCGGTGAAAGGGGGGGAAAAAACACCTTGTAC. Its protein is CASGERGGKNTLY. The CDR3 in its entirety is CASGERGGKNTLYF.

This clone occurred a few times. Gene names are mouse gene names. The read ends 1 residue early relative to the CDR3; the germline J gene fills the gap. The chain couples TRBV15 to TRBJ1-2; 7 bases match TRBD1. The CDR3 runs 15 residues. Germline V gives CDR1 SGHND, CDR2 FRSKSL. After removal of 5 bases from V and 0 bases from J, the junction contained 6 bases not matched to a gene. CDR3 DNA, as far as it was read: TGTGCCAGCAGTCCCGGGACAGCTGCAAACTCCGACTACACC. The encoded protein is CASSPGTAANSDYT. In full, the CDR3 reads CASSPGTAANSDYTF.

By sample fraction, this clone is medium-sized. All gene names here are mouse names. The missing CDR3 end, 1 residue past where the read stops, is filled in from the germline J gene. V is TRBV13-2 and J is TRBJ2-2; the match to TRBD2 covers 7 bases. The CDR3 has 15 amino acids. Germline V gene lookup returns CDR1 NNHNN and CDR2 SYGAGS (reference sequence). V dropped 3 bases and J dropped 0; count of bases not matched to a gene: 2. CDR3 region: CASGAGTANTGQLYF. Partial CDR3 DNA: TGTGCCAGCGGTGCCGGGACTGCAAACACCGGGCAGCTCTAC.

Details on this clone: Mouse names are used for the genes. The CDR3 end lies 1 residue beyond the end of the read and is filled in from the germline J gene. The V gene is TRBV3, the J gene TRBJ2-7, with 10 nucleotides matching TRBD1. The trim removed 5 bases at V and 3 bases at J, leaving 4 bases unmatched. The CDR3 has 14 amino acids. Germline V lookup: CDR1 SNHLY, CDR2 FYNGKV (reference sequence). The CDR3 loop reads CASSPTGGGYEQYF. CDR3 bases read: TGTGCCAGCAGCCCGACAGGGGGCGGCTATGAACAGTAC.

Worth noting for this clone: Mouse germline and gene names are used. The read finishes 1 residue shy of the CDR3 end, and the germline J gene is used to complete it. The genes are TRBV26 and TRBJ2-4, with 9 bases aligning to TRBD2. Germline assignment: CDR1 KGHPV and CDR2 FQNQEV (reference sequence). The trim removed 7 bases at V and 4 bases at J, leaving 3 bases unmatched. The CDR3 totals 13 residues. Incomplete CDR3 DNA: TGTGCCAGCACCAACTGGGGGGAAAACACCTTGTAC. Amino acid sequence: CASTNWGENTLY. The complete CDR3 sequence is CASTNWGENTLYF.

By share of the sample, this clone is medium-sized (0.01 to 0.1%). Each gene name is a mouse one. The CDR3 end lies 1 residue beyond the end of the read and is filled in from the germline J gene. V is TRBV26 and J is TRBJ1-4; D gene uncertain. Trimming left V 2 bases short and J 3 bases short, with 7 bases between. There are 14 residues in the CDR3. Looked up from germline, CDR1 is KGHPV and CDR2 is FQNQEV (reference sequence). CDR3 DNA (partial): TGTGCCAGCAGTCTGCGCAGGCCCAACGAAAGATTATTT. It specifies CASSLRRPNERLF. The full CDR3 reads CASSLRRPNERLFF.

Notes on this clone: The genes and germline here are from mouse. The read finishes 1 residue shy of the CDR3 end, and the germline J gene is used to complete it. This same CDR3 is encoded by further DNA sequences in the sample. The V and J genes are TRBV23 and TRBJ2-5; TRBD2 was called by the table and not checked on the DNA. The CDR3 totals 14 residues. Germline CDR1 and CDR2: KGHTA and FQNQQP. The covered CDR3 bases are TGCTCCAGCAGTCAAAGACTGGGCCAAGACACCCAGTAC. Its protein is CSSSQRLGQDTQY. In full, the CDR3 reads CSSSQRLGQDTQYF.

This clone is judged medium-sized (0.01 to 0.1%). Gene labels here are mouse ones. The CDR3 end lies 1 residue beyond the end of the read and is filled in from the germline J gene. This chain joins TRBV26 and TRBJ2-3, with TRBD2 identical over 8 bases. With V trimmed by 6 bases and J by 0 bases, 5 bases remained unmatched. The CDR3 length is 15 residues. The germline gives CDR1 KGHPV, CDR2 FQNQEV (reference sequence). CDR3: CASRPGGSSAETLYF. CDR3 bases read: TGTGCCAGCAGGCCTGGGGGGTCTAGTGCAGAAACGCTGTAT. Looking up the rest from reference TRBV26 and TRBJ2-3 gives the full variable domain: NSKVIQTPRYLVKGQGQKAKMRCIPEKGHPVVFWYQQNKNNEFKFLINFQNQEVLQQIDMTEKRFSAECPSNSPCSLEIQSSEAGDSALYLCASRPGGSSAETLYFGSGTRLTVL.

This clone was seen more than once but under ten times. Gene names follow the mouse nomenclature. The read stops 1 residue short of the end of the CDR3; the missing end is completed from the germline J gene. This chain joins TRBV26 and TRBJ1-6, with 10 bases lining up with TRBD1. TRBJ1-6 is an ORF, with its function uncertain. CDR1 KGHPV and CDR2 FQNQEV come from the germline V gene (reference sequence). The CDR3 covers 14 residues. The ends lost 4 bases at V and 7 bases at J; junction bases unmatched: 1. The sequenced CDR3 bases are TGTGCCAGCAGTCAGGGACAGGGGAATTCGCCCCTCTAC. It codes for CASSQGQGNSPLY. The entire CDR3 is CASSQGQGNSPLYF.

This clone is medium-sized by share. Germline and genes here are mouse. The missing CDR3 end, 1 residue past where the read stops, is filled in from the germline J gene. The chain recombines TRBV20 with TRBJ2-2, with 10 bases lining up with TRBD1. The CDR3 covers 14 residues. Germline V gene lookup returns CDR1 GFQATS and CDR2 STVNSAI. V shed 6 bases, J shed 5 bases, and the junction held 6 bases outside the gene matches. The CDR3 reads CGARQGAGTGQLYF. The CDR3 bases that were read are TGTGGTGCGAGACAGGGGGCAGGTACCGGGCAGCTCTAC.

This clone turned up a few times. These gene names are mouse names. The read is 1 residue too short to cover the CDR3 end, so that end is filled in from the germline J gene. J is TRBJ2-1 and V is TRBV3; 13 nucleotides agree with TRBD2. After removal of 6 bases from V and 3 bases from J, the junction contained 2 bases not matched to a gene. Germline CDR1 SNHLY, CDR2 FYNGKV (reference sequence). CDR3 length equals 15 residues. The covered CDR3 bases are TGTGCCAGCAGTCGGGACTGGGGGGGCTATGCTGAGCAGTTC. This encodes CASSRDWGGYAEQF. The whole CDR3 region reads CASSRDWGGYAEQFF.

On this clone: Gene names refer to mouse genes. The read ends 1 residue before the CDR3 terminus; that terminus is restored from the germline J gene. V is TRBV26 and J is TRBJ2-3; D unclear. The V gene's germline CDR1 is KGHPV and CDR2 FQNQEV (reference sequence). V shed 6 bases and J shed 2 bases, with 3 bases lying between them. This CDR3 has 11 amino acids. CDR3 loop: CASSLAETLYF. CDR3 DNA, as far as it was read: TGTGCCAGCAGCCTTGCAGAAACGCTGTAT.

The table lists this clone with a count of one. Any gene name here is a mouse gene name. Read sequence stops 1 residue before the CDR3 end, and the germline J gene provides the missing end. The chain carries TRBV19 and TRBJ2-1; D may be TRBD1 (7 bases). Germline CDR1 and CDR2: FNHDT and SITEND (reference sequence). CDR3 length equals 14 residues. V lost 5 bases and J lost 3, with 12 bases in between. Here the CDR3 reads CASSLQGGYAEQFF. The sequenced CDR3 bases are TGTGCCAGCAGCCTCCAGGGGGGCTATGCTGAGCAGTTC.

Turning to this clone: Mouse gene names apply. The CDR3 end falls 1 residue outside the read, so it is completed with the germline J gene. The chain employs TRBV26 and TRBJ2-3; D unclear. Trimming took 2 bases from V and 0 from J, leaving 9 bases between them. This CDR3 region has 15 residues. The germline V gene has CDR1 KGHPV and CDR2 FQNQEV (reference sequence). The covered CDR3 bases are TGTGCCAGCAGTCTGGCGACACATAGTGCAGAAACGCTGTAT. Protein: CASSLATHSAETLY. The whole CDR3 reads CASSLATHSAETLYF.

A note on this clone: Germline and genes here are mouse. Read coverage stops 1 residue before the CDR3 terminus; the germline J gene supplies the remainder. The gene calls are TRBV31 and TRBJ2-2; a possible D gene is TRBD2 (7 bases). The CDR3 consists of 13 residues. In germline, CDR1 is GKSSPN, CDR2 SITVG. Trimming cost V 3 bases and J 5 bases, with 10 bases left between them. The CDR3 here is CAWREGGTGQLYF. The covered CDR3 bases are TGTGCCTGGAGAGAGGGGGGGACCGGGCAGCTCTAC.

This clone was seen only a few times. Genes and germline are mouse. Sequencing ends 1 residue short of the CDR3 end; the germline J gene provides the rest. This sequence joins TRBV13-2 and TRBJ2-4; no clear D. V was shortened by 5 bases and J by 0 bases, with 7 bases between the two germline ends. Per the germline V gene, CDR1 is NNHNN and CDR2 is SYGAGS (reference sequence). CDR3 size: 13 residues. Partial CDR3 DNA: TGTGCCAGCGGGGGGTCTAGTCAAAACACCTTGTAC. Translation: CASGGSSQNTLY. The full CDR3 reads CASGGSSQNTLYF.

This clone was seen a handful of times. The gene symbols are mouse symbols. The missing CDR3 end, 1 residue past where the read stops, is filled in from the germline J gene. The chain has TRBV26 and TRBJ2-4; 8 positions match TRBD1. The CDR3 contains 16 residues. The germline gives CDR1 KGHPV, CDR2 FQNQEV (reference sequence). After removal of 2 bases from V and 1 base from J, the junction contained 5 bases not matched to a gene. The DNA read from the CDR3 is TGTGCCAGCAGTCTGGGACAGGGATGGGGTCAAAACACCTTGTAC. Amino acid sequence: CASSLGQGWGQNTLY. The whole CDR3 region reads CASSLGQGWGQNTLYF.